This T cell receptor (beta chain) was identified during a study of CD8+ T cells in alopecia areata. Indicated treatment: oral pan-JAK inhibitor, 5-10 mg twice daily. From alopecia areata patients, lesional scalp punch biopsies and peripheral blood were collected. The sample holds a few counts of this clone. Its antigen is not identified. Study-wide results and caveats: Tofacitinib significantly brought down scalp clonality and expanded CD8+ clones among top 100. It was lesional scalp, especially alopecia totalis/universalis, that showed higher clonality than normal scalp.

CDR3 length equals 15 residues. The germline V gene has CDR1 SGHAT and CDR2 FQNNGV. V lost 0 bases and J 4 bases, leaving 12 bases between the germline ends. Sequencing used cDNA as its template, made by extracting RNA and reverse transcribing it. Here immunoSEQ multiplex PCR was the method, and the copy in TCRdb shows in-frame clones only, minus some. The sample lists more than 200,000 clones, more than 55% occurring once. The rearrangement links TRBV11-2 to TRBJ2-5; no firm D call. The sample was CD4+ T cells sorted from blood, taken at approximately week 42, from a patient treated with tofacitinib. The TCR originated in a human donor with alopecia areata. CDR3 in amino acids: CASSLDGKMGETQYF. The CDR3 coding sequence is TGTGCCAGCAGCTTAGATGGGAAGATGGGAGAGACCCAGTACTTC.